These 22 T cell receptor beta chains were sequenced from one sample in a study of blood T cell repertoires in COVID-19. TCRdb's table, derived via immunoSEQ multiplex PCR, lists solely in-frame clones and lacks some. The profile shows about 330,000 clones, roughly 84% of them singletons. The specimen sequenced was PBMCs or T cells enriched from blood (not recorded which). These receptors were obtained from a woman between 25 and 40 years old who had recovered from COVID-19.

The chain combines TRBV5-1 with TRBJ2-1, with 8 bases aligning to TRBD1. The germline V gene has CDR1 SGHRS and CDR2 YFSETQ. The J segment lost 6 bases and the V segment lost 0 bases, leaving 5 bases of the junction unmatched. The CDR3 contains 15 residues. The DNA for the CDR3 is TGCGCCAGCAGCTTGGTGGCAGGGGGCTCCAATGAGCAGTTCTTC. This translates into CASSLVAGGSNEQFF.

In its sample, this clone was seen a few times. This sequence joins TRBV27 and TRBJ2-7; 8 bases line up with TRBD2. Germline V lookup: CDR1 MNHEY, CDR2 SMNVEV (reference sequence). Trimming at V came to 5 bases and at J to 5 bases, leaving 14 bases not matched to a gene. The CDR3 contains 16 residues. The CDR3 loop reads CASSDPQPGLGHEQYF. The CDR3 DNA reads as TGTGCCAGCAGTGACCCCCAGCCGGGACTAGGCCACGAGCAGTACTTC.

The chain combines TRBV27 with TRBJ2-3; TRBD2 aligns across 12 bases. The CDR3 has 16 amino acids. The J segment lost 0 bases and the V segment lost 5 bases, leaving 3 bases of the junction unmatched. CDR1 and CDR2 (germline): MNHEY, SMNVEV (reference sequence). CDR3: CASSPTSGGSTDTQYF. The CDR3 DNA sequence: TGTGCCAGCAGTCCTACTAGCGGGGGGAGCACAGATACGCAGTATTTT.

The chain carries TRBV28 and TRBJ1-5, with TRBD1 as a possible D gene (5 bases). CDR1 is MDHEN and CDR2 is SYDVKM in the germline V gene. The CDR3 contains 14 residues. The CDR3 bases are TGTGGGGGCAGTGGTCCCCAAAGGCATCAGCCCCAGCATTTT. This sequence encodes CGGSGPQRHQPQHF.

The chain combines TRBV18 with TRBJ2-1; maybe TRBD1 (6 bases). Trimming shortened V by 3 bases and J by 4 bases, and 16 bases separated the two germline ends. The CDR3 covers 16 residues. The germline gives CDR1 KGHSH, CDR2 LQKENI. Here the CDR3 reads CASSPNRVRGYNEQFF. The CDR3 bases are TGTGCCAGCTCACCCAACAGGGTAAGGGGGTACAATGAGCAGTTCTTC.

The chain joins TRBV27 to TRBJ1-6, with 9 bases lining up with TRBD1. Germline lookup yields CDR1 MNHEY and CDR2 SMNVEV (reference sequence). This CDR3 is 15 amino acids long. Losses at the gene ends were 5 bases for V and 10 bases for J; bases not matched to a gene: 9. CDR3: CASSPGTGLNSPLHF. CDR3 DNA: TGTGCCAGCAGTCCCGGGACAGGGCTCAACTCACCCCTCCACTTT.

The CDR3 here is CASSQSTWAPEGYGYTF. In DNA, the CDR3 is TGTGCCAGCAGTCAGTCCACCTGGGCCCCGGAGGGTTATGGCTACACCTTC. The chain is built from TRBV28 and TRBJ1-2; no clear D. Germline V lookup: CDR1 MDHEN, CDR2 SYDVKM. The CDR3 contains 17 residues. V lost 5 bases, J lost 5 bases, and 24 bases lay in between.

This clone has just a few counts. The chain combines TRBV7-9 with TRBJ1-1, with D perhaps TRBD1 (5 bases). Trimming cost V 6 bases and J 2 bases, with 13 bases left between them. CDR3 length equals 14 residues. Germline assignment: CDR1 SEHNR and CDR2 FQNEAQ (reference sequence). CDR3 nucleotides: TGTGCCAGCAGGCACCAGGGCTTTAACACTGAAGCTTTCTTT. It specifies CASRHQGFNTEAFF.

For the CDR3, the DNA is TGTGCCACCCTTACATCACCTGAACATAATTCACCCCTCCACTTT. It is translated as CATLTSPEHNSPLHF. This rearrangement joins TRBV28 to TRBJ1-6; D is uncertain. The V gene's germline CDR1 is MDHEN and CDR2 SYDVKM. This CDR3 region has 15 residues. V was pared by 10 bases and J by 5 bases, with 18 bases between.

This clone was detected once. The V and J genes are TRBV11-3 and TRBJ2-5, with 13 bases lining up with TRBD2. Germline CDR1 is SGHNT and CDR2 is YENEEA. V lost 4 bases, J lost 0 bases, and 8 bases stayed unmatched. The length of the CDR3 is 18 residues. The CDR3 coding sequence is TGTGCCAGCAGCTACCTGACTAGCGGGGGGCCCTACCAAGAGACCCAGTACTTC. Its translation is CASSYLTSGGPYQETQYF.

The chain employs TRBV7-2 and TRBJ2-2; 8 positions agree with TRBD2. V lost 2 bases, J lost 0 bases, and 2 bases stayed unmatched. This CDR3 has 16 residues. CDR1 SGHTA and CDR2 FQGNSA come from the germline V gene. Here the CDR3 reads CASSLSGGANTGELFF. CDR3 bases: TGTGCCAGCAGCTTATCGGGGGGGGCGAACACCGGGGAGCTGTTTTTT.

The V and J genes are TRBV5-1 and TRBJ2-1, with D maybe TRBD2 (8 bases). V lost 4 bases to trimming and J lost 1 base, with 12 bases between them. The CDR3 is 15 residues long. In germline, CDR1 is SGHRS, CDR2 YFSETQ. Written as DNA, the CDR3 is TGCGCCAGCAGCAGCGGGGGACAGTCCTACAATGAGCAGTTCTTC. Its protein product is CASSSGGQSYNEQFF.

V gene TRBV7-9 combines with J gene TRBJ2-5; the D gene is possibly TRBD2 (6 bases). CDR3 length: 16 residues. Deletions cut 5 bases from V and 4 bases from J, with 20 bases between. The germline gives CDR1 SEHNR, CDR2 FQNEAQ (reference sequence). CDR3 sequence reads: CASSPVEGTFSETQYF. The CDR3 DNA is TGTGCCAGCAGCCCTGTGGAGGGGACTTTTTCAGAGACCCAGTACTTC.

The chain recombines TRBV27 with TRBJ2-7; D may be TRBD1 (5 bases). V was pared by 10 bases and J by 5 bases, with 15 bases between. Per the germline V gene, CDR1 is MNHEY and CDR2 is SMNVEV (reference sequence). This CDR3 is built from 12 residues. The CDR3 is CAIEVRAHEQYF. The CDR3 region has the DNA TGTGCCATCGAAGTCAGGGCGCACGAGCAGTACTTC.

The CDR3 DNA is TGCGCCAGCAGCCAAGGGGAGGGAATACGAGGCTACACCTTC. Amino acids: CASSQGEGIRGYTF. The J gene is TRBJ1-2, the V gene TRBV4-1; D unresolved. V lost 1 base and J lost 8, with 14 bases in between. This CDR3 is 14 amino acids long. Germline CDR1 and CDR2: MGHRA and YSYEKL.

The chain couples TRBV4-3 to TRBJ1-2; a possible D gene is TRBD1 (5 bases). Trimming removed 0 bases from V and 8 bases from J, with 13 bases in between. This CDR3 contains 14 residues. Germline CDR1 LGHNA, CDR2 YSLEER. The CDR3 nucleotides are TGCGCCAGCAGCCAAGATTCAGGGATAGGCGGCTACACCTTC. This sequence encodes CASSQDSGIGGYTF.

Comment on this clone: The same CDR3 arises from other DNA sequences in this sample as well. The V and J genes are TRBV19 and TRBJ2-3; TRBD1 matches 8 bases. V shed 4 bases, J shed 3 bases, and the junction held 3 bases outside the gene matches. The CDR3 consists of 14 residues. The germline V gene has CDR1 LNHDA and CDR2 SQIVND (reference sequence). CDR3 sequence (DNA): TGTGCCAGTAGTACAGGACAGGGAACAGATACGCAGTATTTT. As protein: CASSTGQGTDTQYF.

The CDR3 reads CASSSRWGQSYEQYF. The CDR3 DNA is TGTGCCAGCAGCTCCCGGTGGGGACAGAGCTACGAGCAGTACTTC. This chain links TRBV7-6 with TRBJ2-7; 7 positions agree with TRBD1. V was clipped by 4 bases and J by 3 bases; unmatched bases: 9. There are 15 residues in the CDR3. Germline loops: CDR1 SGHVS, CDR2 FNYEAQ.

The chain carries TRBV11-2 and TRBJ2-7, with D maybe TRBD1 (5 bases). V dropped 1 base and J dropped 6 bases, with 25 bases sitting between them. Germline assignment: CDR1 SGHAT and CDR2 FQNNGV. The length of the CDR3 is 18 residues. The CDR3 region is CASSLALKTGSLQAEQYF. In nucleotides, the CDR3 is TGTGCCAGCAGCTTAGCGTTGAAAACAGGCTCCCTCCAAGCCGAGCAGTACTTC.

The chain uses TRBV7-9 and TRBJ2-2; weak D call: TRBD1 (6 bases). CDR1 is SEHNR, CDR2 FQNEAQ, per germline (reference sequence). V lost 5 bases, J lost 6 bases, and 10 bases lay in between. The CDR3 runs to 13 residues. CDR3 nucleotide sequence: TGTGCCAGCAGCACTACAGGGTCCGGGGAGCTGTTTTTT. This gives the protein CASSTTGSGELFF.

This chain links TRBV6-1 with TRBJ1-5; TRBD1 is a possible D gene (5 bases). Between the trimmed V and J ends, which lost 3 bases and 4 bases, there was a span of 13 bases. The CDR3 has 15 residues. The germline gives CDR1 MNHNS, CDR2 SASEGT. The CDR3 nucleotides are TGTGCCAGCAGTGAGGGGTCAGGGATAAATCAGCCCCAGCATTTT. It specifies CASSEGSGINQPQHF.

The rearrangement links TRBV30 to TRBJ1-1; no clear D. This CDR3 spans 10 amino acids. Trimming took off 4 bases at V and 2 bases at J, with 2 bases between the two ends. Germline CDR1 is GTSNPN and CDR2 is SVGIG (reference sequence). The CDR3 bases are TGTGCCTGGATAAACACTGAAGCTTTCTTT. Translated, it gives CAWINTEAFF. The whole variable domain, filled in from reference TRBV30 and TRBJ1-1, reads SQTIHQWPATLVQPVGSPLSLECTVEGTSNPNLYWYRQAAGRGLQLLFYSVGIGQISSEVPQNLSASRPQDRQFILSSKKLLLSDSGFYLCAWINTEAFFGQGTRLTVV.